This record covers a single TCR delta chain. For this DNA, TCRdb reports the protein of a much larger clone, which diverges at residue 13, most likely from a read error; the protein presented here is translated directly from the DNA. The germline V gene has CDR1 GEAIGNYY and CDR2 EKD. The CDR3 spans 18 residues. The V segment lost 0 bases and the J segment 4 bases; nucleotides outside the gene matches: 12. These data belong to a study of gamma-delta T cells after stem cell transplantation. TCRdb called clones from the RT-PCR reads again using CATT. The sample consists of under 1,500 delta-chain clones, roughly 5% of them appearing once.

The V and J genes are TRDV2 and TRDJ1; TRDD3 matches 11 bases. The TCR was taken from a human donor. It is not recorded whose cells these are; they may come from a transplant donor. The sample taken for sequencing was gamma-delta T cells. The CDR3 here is CACDTLGASGGYYDKLIF. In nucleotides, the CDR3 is TGTGCCTGTGACACCTTAGGGGCTTCTGGGGGATACTACGATAAACTCATCTTT.